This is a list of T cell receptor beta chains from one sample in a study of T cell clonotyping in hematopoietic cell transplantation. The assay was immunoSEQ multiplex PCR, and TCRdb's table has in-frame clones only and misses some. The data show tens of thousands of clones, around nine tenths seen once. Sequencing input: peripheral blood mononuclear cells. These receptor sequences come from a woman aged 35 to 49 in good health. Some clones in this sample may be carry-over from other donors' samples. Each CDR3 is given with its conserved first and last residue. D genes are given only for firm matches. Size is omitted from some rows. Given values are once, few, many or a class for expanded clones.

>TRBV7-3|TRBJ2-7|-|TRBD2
CASSLVAGDDYEQYF
TGTGCCAGCAGCTTAGTAGCGGGAGATGACTACGAGCAGTACTTC
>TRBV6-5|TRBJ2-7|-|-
CASSYSGDGSYEQYF
TGTGCCAGCAGTTACTCAGGGGACGGATCCTACGAGCAGTACTTC
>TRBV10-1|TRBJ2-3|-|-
CASSESGLNTQYF
TGCGCCTCCAGTGAGTCGGGGTTGAATACGCAGTATTTT
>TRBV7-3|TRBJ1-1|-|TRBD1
CASSLMGGQGWNEAFF
TGTGCCAGCAGCTTAATGGGAGGACAGGGATGGAATGAAGCTTTCTTT
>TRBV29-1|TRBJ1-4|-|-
CSVEAGEKLFF
TGCAGCGTTGAGGCAGGTGAAAAACTGTTTTTT
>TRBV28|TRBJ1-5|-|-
CASRESGGMGPIRNQPQHF
TGTGCCAGCAGGGAATCGGGAGGGATGGGGCCCATTAGGAATCAGCCCCAGCATTTT
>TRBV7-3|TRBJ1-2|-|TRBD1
CASSESGTGYGYTF
TGTGCCAGCAGCGAATCCGGGACAGGGTATGGCTACACCTTC
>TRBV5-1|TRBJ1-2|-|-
CASSVEGQGNYGYTF
TGCGCCAGCAGCGTGGAAGGGCAGGGCAACTATGGCTACACCTTC
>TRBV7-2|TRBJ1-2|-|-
CASSLWQGTNYGYTF
TGTGCCAGCAGCTTATGGCAGGGGACCAACTATGGCTACACCTTC
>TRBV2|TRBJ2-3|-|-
CASRGAGGSTDTQYF
TGTGCCAGCAGGGGGGCAGGCGGGAGCACAGATACGCAGTATTTT
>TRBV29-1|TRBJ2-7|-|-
CSVEEGNRVPYEQYF
TGCAGCGTTGAAGAGGGAAACAGGGTCCCATACGAGCAGTACTTC
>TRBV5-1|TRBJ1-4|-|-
CASSLGVGQSNEKLFF
TGCGCCAGCAGCCTTGGGGTCGGACAGTCTAATGAAAAACTGTTTTTT
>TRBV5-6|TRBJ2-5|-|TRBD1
CASTQDRGEETQYF
TGTGCCAGCACGCAAGACAGGGGTGAAGAGACCCAGTACTTC
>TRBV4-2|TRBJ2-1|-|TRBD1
CASSRPGQGDNEQFF
TGTGCCAGCAGCCGCCCGGGACAGGGAGACAATGAGCAGTTCTTC
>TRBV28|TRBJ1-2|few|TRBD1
CASSLPWTGGANGYTF
TGTGCCAGCAGTTTACCCTGGACAGGGGGCGCGAATGGCTACACCTTC
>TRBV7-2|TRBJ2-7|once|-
CASSLASPGSSYEQYF
TGTGCCAGCAGCTTAGCGAGCCCCGGGAGTTCCTACGAGCAGTACTTC
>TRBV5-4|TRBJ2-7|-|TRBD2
CASSSPGLALYEQYF
TGTGCCAGCAGCTCACCGGGACTAGCGCTCTACGAGCAGTACTTC
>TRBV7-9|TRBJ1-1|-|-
CASSQTVEAFF
TGTGCCAGCAGCCAGACAGTTGAAGCTTTCTTT
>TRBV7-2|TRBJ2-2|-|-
CAEPGEIGAGELFF
TGTGCCGAACCGGGGGAGATAGGTGCCGGGGAGCTGTTTTTT
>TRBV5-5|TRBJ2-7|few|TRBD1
CASSLDRGDEQYF
TGTGCCAGCAGCTTGGACAGGGGAGACGAGCAGTACTTC
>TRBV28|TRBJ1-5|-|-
CASSLTVDKPQHF
TGTGCCAGCAGTTTGACAGTAGATAAGCCCCAGCATTTT
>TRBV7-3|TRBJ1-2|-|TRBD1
CASSPYGQGDQGYTF
TGTGCCAGCAGCCCGTACGGACAGGGCGATCAGGGCTACACCTTC
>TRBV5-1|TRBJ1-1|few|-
CASSLVGGGGAEAFF
TGCGCCAGCAGCTTGGTGGGAGGCGGTGGAGCTGAAGCTTTCTTT
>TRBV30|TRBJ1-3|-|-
CAWRRGNPGNTIYF
TGTGCCTGGAGGAGGGGAAATCCTGGAAACACCATATATTTT
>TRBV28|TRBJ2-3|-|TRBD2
CASSPEAGGDTDTQYF
TGTGCCAGCAGTCCAGAAGCGGGGGGGGATACAGATACGCAGTATTTT
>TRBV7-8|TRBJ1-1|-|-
CASSLAIGGAFF
TGTGCCAGCAGCTTGGCCATAGGGGGAGCTTTCTTT
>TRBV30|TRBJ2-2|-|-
CALPRGAGELFF
TGTGCCTTACCCCGGGGGGCGGGGGAGCTGTTTTTT
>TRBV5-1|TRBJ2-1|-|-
CASSLRRNEQFF
TGCGCCAGCAGCTTGAGGAGAAATGAGCAGTTCTTC
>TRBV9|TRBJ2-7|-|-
CASSVEVRSGDEQYF
TGTGCCAGCAGCGTAGAAGTGCGGAGTGGGGACGAGCAGTACTTC
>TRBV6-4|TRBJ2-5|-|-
CASSVTYLETQYF
TGTGCCAGCAGTGTAACGTACCTAGAGACCCAGTACTTC
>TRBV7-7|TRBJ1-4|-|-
CASSQGLGFAREKLFF
TGTGCTAGCAGCCAGGGTCTGGGGTTCGCTCGCGAAAAACTGTTTTTT
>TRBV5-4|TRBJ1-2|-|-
CASSVPTINYGYTF
TGTGCCAGCAGCGTACCGACGATTAACTATGGCTACACCTTC
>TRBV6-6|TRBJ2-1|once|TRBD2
CASSRHTSGQYNEQFF
TGTGCCAGCAGTCGACACACTAGCGGGCAGTACAATGAGCAGTTCTTC
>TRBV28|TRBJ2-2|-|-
CASSPPPTGELFF
TGTGCCAGCAGCCCACCCCCTACCGGGGAGCTGTTTTTT
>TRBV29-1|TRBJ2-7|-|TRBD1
CSVQGNYEQYF
TGCAGCGTACAGGGGAACTACGAGCAGTACTTC
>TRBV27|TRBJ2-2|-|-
CASSFLPLGTGELFF
TGTGCCAGCAGTTTTCTCCCGCTGGGCACCGGGGAGCTGTTTTTT
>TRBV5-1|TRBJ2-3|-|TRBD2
CASRTGLSTDTQYF
TGCGCCAGCAGAACGGGACTAAGCACAGATACGCAGTATTTT
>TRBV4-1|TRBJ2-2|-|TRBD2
CASSQSLAGTGELFF
TGCGCCAGCAGCCAGTCATTAGCGGGCACCGGGGAGCTGTTTTTT
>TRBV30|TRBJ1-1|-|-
CAWSGPDEGYTEAFF
TGTGCCTGGAGTGGTCCTGACGAGGGCTACACTGAAGCTTTCTTT
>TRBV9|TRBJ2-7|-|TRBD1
CASSVGPGGRYEQYF
TGTGCCAGCAGCGTAGGGCCAGGGGGTCGTTACGAGCAGTACTTC
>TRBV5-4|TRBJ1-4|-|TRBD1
CASSLGDSSNEKLFF
TGTGCCAGCAGCTTGGGGGACAGTAGTAATGAAAAACTGTTTTTT
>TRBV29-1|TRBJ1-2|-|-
CSVPGLEPPGYTF
TGCAGCGTGCCAGGACTGGAACCCCCTGGCTACACCTTC
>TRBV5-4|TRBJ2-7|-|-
CASSIWTAGRAAYEQYF
TGTGCCAGCAGCATCTGGACGGCTGGACGGGCGGCCTACGAGCAGTACTTC
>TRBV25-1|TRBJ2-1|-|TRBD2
CASSAEREQYEQFF
TGTGCCAGCAGTGCAGAGCGGGAGCAGTATGAGCAGTTCTTC
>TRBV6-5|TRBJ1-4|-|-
CASRPDSSGEKLFF
TGTGCCAGCAGACCCGACAGTAGCGGTGAAAAACTGTTTTTT